This T cell receptor (beta chain) appears in the sequencing data of a study of OX40 agonist ivuxolimab in advanced cancers. Study details: Patients were treated with intravenous ivuxolimab, dosed at 0.01 to 10 mg/kg and infused every 2 weeks. Participants could have had prior anti-PD-1, anti-PD-L1 or anti-CTLA-4 therapy, and around 40% had some.

A remark on this clone: Antigen specificity is unknown.

Overall study results and limits: Partly responding patients at 0.1-3.0 mg/kg showed some of the smallest clonal expansion.

Assay: immunoSEQ multiplex PCR; the TCRdb copy retains only in-frame clones and omits some. The sample has over 85,000 clones, around 90% seen once. The CDR3 runs 11 residues. The V gene's germline CDR1 is GTSNPN and CDR2 SVGIG (reference sequence). V was shortened by 3 bases and J by 4 bases, with 6 bases between the two germline ends. The source material was CD4+ or CD8+ T cells sorted from blood, sampled in a trial of the OX40 agonist ivuxolimab. The chain employs TRBV30 and TRBJ1-2; D is ambiguous. The clonotype was recovered from an adult with an advanced solid tumor such as melanoma, head and neck, liver or kidney cancer. The CDR3 here is CAWRTSYGYTF. CDR3 nucleotides: TGTGCCTGGAGGACAAGCTATGGCTACACCTTC.